This section outlines one T cell receptor (beta chain) sequence together with its context. The antigen it binds to is not known. It has no much larger one-base neighbor in the sample; base qualities were not kept. Library preparation used PCR. Sequencer: Illumina HiSeq 2500. Unique molecular identifiers were incorporated into TCR beta cDNA libraries to reduce PCR and sequencing biases. Approximately 500,000 cDNA molecules were obtained for every 1 to 10 million input T cells, so each molecule roughly corresponded to one T cell. The patient libraries were prepared and sequenced with the same protocol used for the earlier healthy control dataset. Samples belonging to the same batch were prepared together, multiplexed and sequenced on a shared HiSeq lane. The authors' pipeline ran thus. MIGEC was used to process the raw barcoded reads, and molecular identifier groups with only a single read were discarded before consensus assembly and CDR3 extraction. Clonotype tables were post-analysed with VDJtools, normalizing diversity by down-sampling all datasets to the smallest sample size. To correct batch-related cross-sample contamination, repertoire overlap clustering matched CDR3 amino acid sequences but not nucleotide sequences. Starting from the raw public reads, TCRdb applied fastp trimming at Q25, assembled clones with MiXCR and retained in-frame beta chains. Each entry is one CDR3 protein sequence, shown with its most common DNA and genes. V and J calls and clone size were set by TCRdb, not the authors. This sample is represented by under 650,000 distinct CDR3 sequences; 44% of them were singletons. The ten largest clones capture under 2% of the sample.

This entry comes from a study of post-analysis software for immune sequencing data (dated by TCRdb to the mid-2010s). About the study as a whole: Recorded disease courses included relapsing-remitting, secondary progressive and progressive-relapsing multiple sclerosis, with some patients lacking subtype annotation. The patient repertoires were set against ten to eleven previously published healthy control repertoires from donors whose ages ranged from roughly 6 to 27 years. A subset of samples was prepared in parallel using single-end sample barcoding, then pooled and co-amplified after Illumina adapter ligation. Findings and caveats that apply to the study as a whole: Several TRBV segments, including TRBV5-6, TRBV5-1 and TRBV20-1, were significantly more frequent in patients than controls. Direct clustering with F measure showed strong co-clustering of samples prepared in the same batch, prompting a batch-effect correction. The control group was slightly older than the multiple sclerosis patient group. Multiple sclerosis patients had significantly lower normalized Chao1 diversity than controls, a result that suggests substantial peripheral T-cell clonal expansion.

To demonstrate the VDJtools post-analysis software, the study profiled TCR beta repertoires from the peripheral blood of 10 to 15 young patients with multiple sclerosis. The patients with multiple sclerosis were children and adolescents between roughly 6 and 17 years of age. The germline V gene (reference sequence) sets CDR1 to PRHDT and CDR2 to FYEKMQ. Relative to germline, V is missing 3 bases and J is missing 3 bases, with 9 bases of the junction outside any gene match. The CDR3, from cysteine to phenylalanine, totals 16 residues. Just the 48-base CDR3 DNA is kept, in frame starting at base 1. Sequencing was done on a sample of blood. The chain employs TRBV13 and TRBJ2-7; 9 middle bases align to TRBD1. The receptor's source is a girl aged 10 to 17 with multiple sclerosis. The nucleotides are TGTGCCAGCAGCTTCATTGGGACAGGGATACACTACGAGCAGTACTTC. This yields the protein CASSFIGTGIHYEQYF. The CDR3 plus the reference TRBV13 and TRBJ2-7 genes for the other parts give the full variable domain: AAGVIQSPRHLIKEKRETATLKCYPIPRHDTVYWYQQGPGQDPQFLISFYEKMQSDKGSIPDRFSAQQFSDYHSELNMSSLELGDSALYFCASSFIGTGIHYEQYFGPGTRLTVT.